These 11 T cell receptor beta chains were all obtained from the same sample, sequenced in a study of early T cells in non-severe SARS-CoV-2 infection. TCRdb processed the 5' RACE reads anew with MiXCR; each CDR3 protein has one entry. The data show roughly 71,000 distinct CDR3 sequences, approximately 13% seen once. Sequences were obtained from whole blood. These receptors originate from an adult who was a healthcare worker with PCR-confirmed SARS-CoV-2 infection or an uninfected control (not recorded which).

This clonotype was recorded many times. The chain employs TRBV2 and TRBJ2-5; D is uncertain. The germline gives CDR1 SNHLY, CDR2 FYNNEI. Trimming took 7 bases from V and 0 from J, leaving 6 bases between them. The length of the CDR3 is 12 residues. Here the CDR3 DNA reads TGTGCCAGCATGGAACACCAAGAGACCCAGTACTTC. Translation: CASMEHQETQYF.

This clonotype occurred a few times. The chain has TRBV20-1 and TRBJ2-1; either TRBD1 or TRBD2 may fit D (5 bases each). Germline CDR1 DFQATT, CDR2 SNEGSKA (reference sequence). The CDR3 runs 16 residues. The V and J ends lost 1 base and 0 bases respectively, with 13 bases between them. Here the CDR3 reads CSARVAGASSYNEQFF. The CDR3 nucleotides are TGCAGTGCTAGAGTTGCCGGGGCGAGCTCCTACAATGAGCAGTTCTTC.

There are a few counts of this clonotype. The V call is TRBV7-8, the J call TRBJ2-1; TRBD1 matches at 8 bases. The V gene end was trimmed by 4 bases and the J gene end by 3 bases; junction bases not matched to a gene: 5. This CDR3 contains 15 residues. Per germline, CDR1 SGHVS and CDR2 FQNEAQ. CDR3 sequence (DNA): TGTGCCAGCAGCTCGCGACAGGGGAACTACAATGAGCAGTTCTTC. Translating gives CASSSRQGNYNEQFF.

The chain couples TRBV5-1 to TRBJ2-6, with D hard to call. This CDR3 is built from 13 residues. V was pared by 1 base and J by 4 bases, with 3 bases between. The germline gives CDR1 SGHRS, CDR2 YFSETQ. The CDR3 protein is CASSLKGANVLTF. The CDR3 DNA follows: TGCGCCAGCAGCTTGAAGGGGGCCAACGTCCTGACTTTC.

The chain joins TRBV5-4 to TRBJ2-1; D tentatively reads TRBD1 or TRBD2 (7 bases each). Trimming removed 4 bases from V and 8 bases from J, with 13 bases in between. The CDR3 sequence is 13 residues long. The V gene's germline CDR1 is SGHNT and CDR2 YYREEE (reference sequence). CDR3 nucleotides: TGTGCCAGCAGCCTTCAGGGGGGGTATGAGCAGTTCTTC. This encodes CASSLQGGYEQFF.

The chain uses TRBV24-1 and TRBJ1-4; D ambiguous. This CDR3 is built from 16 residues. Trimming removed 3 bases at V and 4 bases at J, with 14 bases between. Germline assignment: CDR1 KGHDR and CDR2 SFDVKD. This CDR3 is CATSDPKAGFNEKLFF. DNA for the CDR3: TGTGCCACCAGTGATCCGAAGGCGGGATTTAATGAAAAACTGTTTTTT.

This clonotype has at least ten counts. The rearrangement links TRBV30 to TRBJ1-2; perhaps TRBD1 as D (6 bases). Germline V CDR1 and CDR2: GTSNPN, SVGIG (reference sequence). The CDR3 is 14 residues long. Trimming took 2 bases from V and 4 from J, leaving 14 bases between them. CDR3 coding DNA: TGTGCCTGGAGTCCCACGGGACACCTCTATGGCTACACCTTC. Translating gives CAWSPTGHLYGYTF.

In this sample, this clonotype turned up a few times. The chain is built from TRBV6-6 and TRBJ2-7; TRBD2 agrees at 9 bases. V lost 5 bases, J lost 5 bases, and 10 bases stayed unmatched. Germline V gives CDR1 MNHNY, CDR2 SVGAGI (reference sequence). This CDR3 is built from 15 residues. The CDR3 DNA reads TGTGCCAGCAGTCATCCTGCGGGGGGGTCTGACGAGCAGTACTTC. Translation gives CASSHPAGGSDEQYF.

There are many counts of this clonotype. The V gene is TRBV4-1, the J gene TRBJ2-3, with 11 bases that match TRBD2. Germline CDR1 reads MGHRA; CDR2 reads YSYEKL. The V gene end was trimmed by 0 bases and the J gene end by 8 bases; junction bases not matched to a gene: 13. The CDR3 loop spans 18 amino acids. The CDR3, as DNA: TGCGCCAGCAGCCAAGATCTCCCGGCTAGCGGGGGGCTGGGTACGCAGTATTTT. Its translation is CASSQDLPASGGLGTQYF.

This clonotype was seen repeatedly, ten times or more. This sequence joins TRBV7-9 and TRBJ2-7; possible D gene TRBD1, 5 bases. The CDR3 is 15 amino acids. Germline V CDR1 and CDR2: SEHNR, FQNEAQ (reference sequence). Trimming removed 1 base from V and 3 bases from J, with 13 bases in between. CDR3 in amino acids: CASSLVSGASYEQYF. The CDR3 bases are TGTGCCAGCAGCTTAGTATCTGGGGCGAGCTACGAGCAGTACTTC.

This CDR3 reads CASMASGRTGELFF. For the CDR3, the DNA is TGTGCCAGCATGGCTAGCGGGAGGACCGGGGAGCTGTTTTTT. V gene TRBV2 combines with J gene TRBJ2-2; 11 bases align to TRBD2. Looked up from germline, CDR1 is SNHLY and CDR2 is FYNNEI. V trimming: 7 bases; J trimming: 5 bases; junction bases outside the gene matches: 3. This CDR3 contains 14 residues.